The next 30 T cell receptor beta chains were all read from a single sample in a study of OX40 agonist ivuxolimab in advanced cancers. TCRdb's table, derived via immunoSEQ multiplex PCR, lists solely in-frame clones and lacks some. The sample includes 60,000 to 100,000 clones, about 90% of them seen just once. Sequencing used CD4+ or CD8+ T cells sorted from blood, obtained in a trial of the OX40 agonist ivuxolimab. All receptors come from an adult with an advanced solid tumor such as melanoma, head and neck, liver or kidney cancer.

This clone was seen more than once but under ten times. This chain links TRBV6-5 with TRBJ1-1; possible D gene TRBD1, 5 bases. The germline V gene has CDR1 MNHEY and CDR2 SVGAGI. V lost 7 bases and J 3 bases, leaving 12 bases between the germline ends. This CDR3 spans 13 amino acids. The CDR3 sequence is CASTEGRYTEAFF. DNA of the CDR3: TGTGCCAGCACGGAGGGGCGATACACTGAAGCTTTCTTT.

The chain recombines TRBV11-3 with TRBJ2-2; 12 positions agree with TRBD2. This CDR3 has 16 amino acids. CDR1 is SGHNT and CDR2 is YENEEA in the germline V gene. The trim removed 5 bases at V and 7 bases at J, leaving 8 bases unmatched. The CDR3 DNA sequence: TGTGCCAGCAGCCTTTCTAGCGGGAGGGCTGGCGGGGAGCTGTTTTTT. Protein product: CASSLSSGRAGGELFF.

This clone was seen only once. This rearrangement joins TRBV4-1 to TRBJ2-5; the match to TRBD2 covers 10 bases. The CDR3 spans 18 residues. V lost 0 bases and J lost 3; bases outside the gene matches: 10. The germline V gene has CDR1 MGHRA and CDR2 YSYEKL. The CDR3: CASSQDRGSGGWKETQYF. DNA of the CDR3: TGCGCCAGCAGCCAAGATCGTGGTAGCGGGGGGTGGAAAGAGACCCAGTACTTC.

This CDR3 is CAWIKESTYEQYF. The CDR3 DNA reads TGTGCCTGGATTAAGGAGAGCACCTACGAGCAGTACTTC. The rearrangement links TRBV30 to TRBJ2-7; no definite D call. The ends were cut back, 4 bases at V and 2 bases at J, with 12 bases in the middle. There are 13 residues in the CDR3. CDR1 is GTSNPN, CDR2 SVGIG, per germline (reference sequence).

The sample holds a few counts of this clone. This chain connects TRBV10-1 to TRBJ1-5, with no clear D. The germline V gene has CDR1 WNHNN and CDR2 SYGVQD (reference sequence). The CDR3 contains 13 residues. V lost 4 bases to trimming and J lost 7 bases, with 11 bases between them. The CDR3 loop reads CASSAWGGQPQHF. CDR3 DNA sequence: TGCGCCAGCAGTGCCTGGGGTGGCCAGCCCCAGCATTTT.

The V call is TRBV13, the J call TRBJ1-1; D remains ambiguous. CDR1 and CDR2 from the germline V gene are PRHDT and FYEKMQ (reference sequence). Trimming pared 3 bases from V and 1 base from J, leaving 6 bases between. The CDR3 runs to 13 residues. CDR3: CASSFGRNTEAFF. CDR3 coding DNA: TGTGCCAGCAGCTTCGGCAGGAACACTGAAGCTTTCTTT.

The J gene is TRBJ1-5, the V gene TRBV6-1; D remains ambiguous. Trimming took off 5 bases at V and 2 bases at J, with 10 bases between the two ends. The CDR3 extends over 14 amino acids. Germline values: CDR1 MNHNS, CDR2 SASEGT. The CDR3 region is CASSRMVGNQPQHF. For the CDR3, the DNA is TGTGCCAGCAGTCGGATGGTCGGCAATCAGCCCCAGCATTTT.

The rearrangement links TRBV5-1 to TRBJ1-6; D not certain. CDR3 length equals 14 residues. CDR1 and CDR2 from the germline V gene are SGHRS and YFSETQ. V lost 0 bases to trimming and J lost 7 bases, with 8 bases between them. DNA for the CDR3: TGCGCCAGCAGCTTGGAGGGTATCAATTCACCCCTCCACTTT. Its translation is CASSLEGINSPLHF.

The rearrangement joins TRBV6-4 to TRBJ2-7, with D perhaps TRBD1 (6 bases). From germline, CDR1 is MRHNA and CDR2 SNTAGT. Trimming shortened V by 8 bases and J by 4 bases, and 24 bases separated the two germline ends. The CDR3 has 16 amino acids. The DNA for the CDR3 is TGTGCCAGCGCCCCCTTGGACAGTATCTCCTATTACGAGCAGTACTTC. Translation: CASAPLDSISYYEQYF.

The J gene is TRBJ1-1, the V gene TRBV5-1; the D gene is possibly TRBD1 (5 bases). The CDR3 covers 14 residues. Germline V CDR1 and CDR2: SGHRS, YFSETQ. The germline V and J ends were trimmed by 0 bases and 5 bases, with 11 bases remaining between them. CDR3 in amino acids: CASSLEGKGTEAFF. As DNA, the CDR3 is TGCGCCAGCAGCTTGGAGGGGAAAGGAACTGAAGCTTTCTTT.

This chain joins TRBV7-2 and TRBJ2-7; D call uncertain. This CDR3 contains 14 residues. Germline V gives CDR1 SGHTA, CDR2 FQGNSA. The V gene lost 6 bases and the J gene lost 2 bases, with 14 bases spanning the gap. DNA of the CDR3: TGTGCCAGCAGTCGCCCCGGTGTACCCTACGAGCAGTACTTC. Its translation is CASSRPGVPYEQYF.

V usage is TRBV28 and J usage is TRBJ1-2; weak D call: TRBD1 (6 bases). The CDR3 has 14 residues. With 5 bases removed from V and 4 bases from J, the gap between germline ends came to 14 bases. The germline gives CDR1 MDHEN, CDR2 SYDVKM. CDR3 region: CASSPPTGSYGYTF. DNA for the CDR3: TGTGCCAGCAGTCCCCCGACAGGTTCCTATGGCTACACCTTC.

In nucleotides, the CDR3 is TGTGCCAGCAGCTCCGACAGGGGATCCTACGAGCAGTACTTC. Translated: CASSSDRGSYEQYF. The gene calls are TRBV7-9 and TRBJ2-7; 8 bases map to TRBD1. J lost 1 base, V lost 4 bases, and 3 bases had no gene match. Germline values: CDR1 SEHNR, CDR2 FQNEAQ (reference sequence). The CDR3 contains 14 residues.

This chain links TRBV19 with TRBJ1-1, with unresolved D. The CDR3 has 12 amino acids. V lost 6 bases, J lost 4 bases, and 9 bases lay in between. Germline V gene data show CDR1 as LNHDA and CDR2 as SQIVND (reference sequence). The CDR3 coding sequence is TGTGCCAGTAGCCCTATGAGCACTGAAGCTTTCTTT. This sequence encodes CASSPMSTEAFF.

In the case of this clone: Other nucleotide sequences from this sample produce the same CDR3. The V gene is TRBV11-2, the J gene TRBJ2-3, with D uncertain. The CDR3 extends over 12 amino acids. The V gene's germline CDR1 is SGHAT and CDR2 FQNNGV. Between the trimmed V and J ends, which lost 0 bases and 6 bases, there was a span of 4 bases. The CDR3 DNA reads as TGTGCCAGCAGCTTAGACCGGGATACGCAGTATTTT. Residues: CASSLDRDTQYF.

V is TRBV11-2 and J is TRBJ2-7; D unclear. The ends were cut back, 0 bases at V and 3 bases at J, with 12 bases in the middle. The V gene's germline CDR1 is SGHAT and CDR2 FQNNGV. The CDR3 is 15 residues long. In DNA, the CDR3 is TGTGCCAGCAGCTTAGATGCTGCAGCCGTCTACGAGCAGTACTTC. Amino acids: CASSLDAAAVYEQYF.

This rearrangement joins TRBV2 to TRBJ1-4; a possible D gene is TRBD1 (5 bases). The CDR3 covers 19 residues. The germline V and J ends were trimmed by 3 bases and 1 base, with 21 bases remaining between them. Germline V gives CDR1 SNHLY, CDR2 FYNNEI. Here the CDR3 reads CASSDIKLWGKRTNEKLFF. Here the CDR3 DNA reads TGTGCCAGCAGTGATATCAAACTTTGGGGGAAGCGAACTAATGAAAAACTGTTTTTT.

This clone was detected only once. The chain has TRBV30 and TRBJ1-2, with D uncertain. The CDR3 is 11 amino acids. V was pared by 3 bases and J by 2 bases, with 4 bases between. Germline V CDR1 and CDR2: GTSNPN, SVGIG (reference sequence). Here the CDR3 DNA reads TGTGCCTGGAGCCCAAACTATGGCTACACCTTC. Its translation is CAWSPNYGYTF. Looking up the rest from reference TRBV30 and TRBJ1-2 gives the full variable domain: SQTIHQWPATLVQPVGSPLSLECTVEGTSNPNLYWYRQAAGRGLQLLFYSVGIGQISSEVPQNLSASRPQDRQFILSSKKLLLSDSGFYLCAWSPNYGYTFGSGTRLTVV.

V is TRBV9 and J is TRBJ2-1; no reliable D call. V lost 3 bases and J lost 8, with 18 bases in between. Germline V gene data show CDR1 as SGDLS and CDR2 as YYNGEE. The CDR3 runs to 15 residues. The CDR3 here is CASSAKDPQMDEQFF. CDR3 nucleotides: TGTGCCAGCAGCGCCAAGGACCCTCAAATGGATGAGCAGTTCTTC.

The chain employs TRBV25-1 and TRBJ1-6; 10 positions match TRBD1. Per the germline V gene, CDR1 is MGHDK and CDR2 is SYGVNS. V lost 7 bases and J lost 6; bases outside the gene matches: 3. The CDR3 is made up of 14 amino acids. Here the CDR3 DNA reads TGTGCCAGCACGACAGGGGGCTTTAATTCACCCCTCCACTTT. It specifies CASTTGGFNSPLHF.

J is TRBJ1-1 and V is TRBV19; TRBD1 might be the D (5 bases). Germline V gene lookup returns CDR1 LNHDA and CDR2 SQIVND (reference sequence). The CDR3 length is 14 residues. The V end was cut by 4 bases, the J end by 1 base, with 10 bases between. In DNA, the CDR3 is TGTGCCAGTAGTAGGCGGGACCAGAACACTGAAGCTTTCTTT. As protein: CASSRRDQNTEAFF.

The V gene is TRBV5-1, the J gene TRBJ2-1, with TRBD2 matching over 11 bases. Germline CDR1 is SGHRS and CDR2 is YFSETQ. The CDR3 is made up of 15 amino acids. V dropped 2 bases and J dropped 6; count of bases not matched to a gene: 4. CDR3 in DNA: TGCGCCAGCAGCTTACTAGCGGGAGTAGCCAATGAGCAGTTCTTC. Protein product: CASSLLAGVANEQFF.

The rearrangement links TRBV10-1 to TRBJ2-7, with 14 bases fitting TRBD2. This CDR3 spans 20 amino acids. The trim removed 3 bases at V and 0 bases at J, leaving 13 bases unmatched. CDR1 and CDR2 (germline): WNHNN, SYGVQD (reference sequence). The CDR3 DNA is TGCGCCAGCAGTGACACCGGACTAGCGGGAGGCCTCCGTAGCTCCTACGAGCAGTACTTC. As protein: CASSDTGLAGGLRSSYEQYF.

The chain is built from TRBV28 and TRBJ2-7; D call uncertain. Trimming shortened V by 2 bases and J by 2 bases, and 7 bases separated the two germline ends. The CDR3 consists of 13 residues. CDR1 and CDR2 from the germline V gene are MDHEN and SYDVKM. CDR3 bases: TGTGCCAGCAGTTTAGGGTCGACCTACGAGCAGTACTTC. Translating it yields CASSLGSTYEQYF.

V usage is TRBV5-4 and J usage is TRBJ2-1, with a weak D call TRBD1 (5 bases). Between the trimmed V and J ends, which lost 4 bases and 8 bases, there was a span of 13 bases. Germline V gene data show CDR1 as SGHNT and CDR2 as YYREEE (reference sequence). The CDR3 spans 13 residues. Written as DNA, the CDR3 is TGTGCCAGCAGCAGGGAACAGGTTGATGAGCAGTTCTTC. Translating it yields CASSREQVDEQFF.

This chain connects TRBV6-1 to TRBJ2-5; D remains unclear. With 2 bases removed from V and 5 bases from J, the gap between germline ends came to 9 bases. The CDR3 loop spans 13 amino acids. CDR1 is MNHNS and CDR2 is SASEGT in the germline V gene. CDR3 amino acids: CASSELKRETQYF. As DNA, the CDR3 is TGTGCCAGCAGTGAATTAAAGAGGGAGACCCAGTACTTC.

This chain uses TRBV19 with TRBJ2-1, with 16 bases matching TRBD2. Looked up from germline, CDR1 is LNHDA and CDR2 is SQIVND (reference sequence). After removal of 7 bases from V and 0 bases from J, the junction contained 6 bases not matched to a gene. This CDR3 spans 18 amino acids. CDR3 sequence reads: CASTPGLAGGSSYNEQFF. CDR3 nucleotide sequence: TGTGCCAGTACCCCGGGACTAGCGGGAGGGAGCTCCTACAATGAGCAGTTCTTC. Variable domain in full (rest from reference TRBV19 and TRBJ2-1): DGGITQSPKYLFRKEGQNVTLSCEQNLNHDAMYWYRQDPGQGLRLIYYSQIVNDFQKGDIAEGYSVSREKKESFPLTVTSAQKNPTAFYLCASTPGLAGGSSYNEQFFGPGTRLTVL.

The chain uses TRBV6-6 and TRBJ1-2; D gene unclear. V lost 0 bases and J lost 8, with 10 bases in between. CDR1 and CDR2 from the germline V gene are MNHNY and SVGAGI (reference sequence). The CDR3 has 13 amino acids. The CDR3 DNA reads as TGTGCCAGCAGTTACTCGACTATAGGGGGCTACACCTTC. Its protein product is CASSYSTIGGYTF.

V gene TRBV2 combines with J gene TRBJ1-2, with D tentatively TRBD1 (6 bases). The CDR3 length is 15 residues. Germline CDR1 and CDR2: SNHLY and FYNNEI. V gave up 8 bases and J gave up 6 bases, with 22 bases separating them. CDR3 nucleotide sequence: TGTGCCAGCCGAAAGGACAGAATAGAGGAACATGGCTACACCTTC. Its protein product is CASRKDRIEEHGYTF.

The genes are TRBV18 and TRBJ1-1, with D possibly matching TRBD1 (5 bases). The CDR3 loop spans 13 amino acids. Deletions cut 3 bases from V and 3 bases from J, with 8 bases between. The V gene's germline CDR1 is KGHSH and CDR2 LQKENI. The CDR3 here is CASSPDMYTEAFF. DNA for the CDR3: TGTGCCAGCTCACCGGACATGTACACTGAAGCTTTCTTT.